This T cell receptor (beta chain) appears in the sequencing data of a study of cytomegalovirus exposure and HLA in healthy donors. Study-level points and caveats: A highly shared variant cluster was judged a likely technical artifact.

Trimming cost V 2 bases and J 5 bases, with 13 bases left between them. The CDR3 is made up of 15 amino acids. Germline-derived CDR1 and CDR2 are MNHNS and SASEGT. 60 Vbeta and 13 Jbeta primers were used in PCR. Clones were sequenced by immunoSEQ multiplex PCR, and TCRdb holds only the in-frame ones, with some missing. Of 200,000 to 250,000 clones in the sample, around 73% were seen once. As concerns this clone: The antigen is not known.

What was sequenced was PBMCs. The receptor was derived from a male donor in good health and CMV-seronegative. V gene TRBV6-1 combines with J gene TRBJ1-5; D perhaps matches TRBD1 (6 bases). The CDR3 coding sequence is TGTGCCAGCAGTGAACTCACAGGGCAATATCAGCCCCAGCATTTT. It yields the protein CASSELTGQYQPQHF.